The clone carrying this T cell receptor (beta chain) was detected only a few times. This entry belongs to a study of human T cells and chemical hapten exposure. Across the whole study: Yields of TCR per sample differed, chiefly owing to small differences in pooled library volume.

As for time point: patch test 3, about 24 weeks after DPC sensitization. Treatment defined: therapeutic diphenylcyclopropenone sensitization with weekly scalp DPC. MiXCR was run by TCRdb on the RACE reads, yielding one entry per CDR3 protein. Of roughly 90,000 distinct CDR3 sequences listed, 11% are singletons. Here the sequenced sample was whole blood, taken in connection with sensitization to the hapten diphenylcyclopropenone (DPC). This clonotype was obtained from a woman in her twenties or thirties with alopecia areata. Some clones in this sample may be carry-over from other donors' samples.

The CDR3 DNA is TGCAGTGCTACCTCGGCGTACTCCTACAATGAGCAGTTCTTC. This codes for CSATSAYSYNEQFF. The chain employs TRBV20-1 and TRBJ2-1; D is unresolved. The CDR3 length is 14 residues. CDR1 is DFQATT, CDR2 SNEGSKA, per germline (reference sequence). Trimming took off 4 bases at V and 0 bases at J, with 10 bases between the two ends.